Below, 17 T cell receptor beta chains from the same sample are listed, as sequenced in a study of early T cells in non-severe SARS-CoV-2 infection. TCRdb re-derived calls from the 5' RACE reads in MiXCR, one entry per CDR3 protein. The data hold 100,000 to 130,000 distinct CDR3 sequences, with about 12% observed a single time. Sequencing was performed on whole blood. These receptors were collected from an adult who was a healthcare worker with PCR-confirmed SARS-CoV-2 infection or an uninfected control (not recorded which).

The chain employs TRBV29-1 and TRBJ2-5; D is uncertain. The CDR3 sequence is 12 residues long. CDR1 SQVTM and CDR2 ANQGSEA come from the germline V gene. Trimming stripped 4 bases from V and 2 bases from J, with 8 bases between. The DNA for the CDR3 is TGCAGCGTTGTCGGTCTTCAAGAGACCCAGTACTTC. This gives the protein CSVVGLQETQYF.

This chain joins TRBV10-2 and TRBJ2-3; 13 bases agree with TRBD2. The CDR3 is 17 amino acids. CDR1 and CDR2 from the germline V gene are WSHSY and SAAADI. Losses at the gene ends were 5 bases for V and 4 bases for J; bases not matched to a gene: 9. The CDR3 DNA sequence: TGCGCCAGCAGTCACCACCGGACTAGCGGGGGTGCAGATACGCAGTATTTT. Translated: CASSHHRTSGGADTQYF.

This clonotype came up many times. The chain joins TRBV6-5 to TRBJ1-4, with D hard to call. The V end lost 0 bases, the J end lost 6 bases, and 11 bases lay between the germline ends. This CDR3 has 15 residues. From germline, CDR1 is MNHEY and CDR2 SVGAGI. The CDR3 nucleotides are TGTGCCAGCAGTTACTCGACCGATGGGTATGAAAAACTGTTTTTT. This translates into CASSYSTDGYEKLFF.

Only a few counts were recorded for this clonotype. The chain employs TRBV29-1 and TRBJ2-5; D might be TRBD1 or TRBD2, each matching 5 bases. This CDR3 contains 13 residues. Germline V gene data show CDR1 as SQVTM and CDR2 as ANQGSEA. V was trimmed by 5 bases and J by 5 bases, leaving 15 bases between them. Written as DNA, the CDR3 is TGCAGCGTTATGGGGGTCTTCACGGAGACCCAGTACTTC. This encodes CSVMGVFTETQYF.

This clonotype was counted at least ten times. The chain carries TRBV6-6 and TRBJ1-5; perhaps TRBD1 as D (6 bases). Between the trimmed V and J ends, which lost 6 bases and 2 bases, there was a span of 11 bases. Germline loops: CDR1 MNHNY, CDR2 SVGAGI (reference sequence). This CDR3 is 14 amino acids long. DNA of the CDR3: TGTGCCAGCAGACTTAGACAGGGCAATCAGCCCCAGCATTTT. Its protein is CASRLRQGNQPQHF.

This clonotype was recorded a few times. The gene calls are TRBV6-1 and TRBJ1-2; 12 positions match TRBD1. The CDR3 covers 18 residues. After removal of 4 bases from V and 5 bases from J, the junction contained 14 bases not matched to a gene. Germline V lookup: CDR1 MNHNS, CDR2 SASEGT. This CDR3 is CASSAWGQGASKGYGYTF. CDR3 DNA sequence: TGTGCCAGCAGTGCCTGGGGACAGGGGGCCTCAAAGGGTTATGGCTACACCTTC.

This clonotype was counted only a few times. The chain joins TRBV24-1 to TRBJ2-7; D unclear. Per the germline V gene, CDR1 is KGHDR and CDR2 is SFDVKD. The CDR3 has 13 amino acids. V shed 4 bases and J shed 5 bases, with 11 bases lying between them. CDR3 in DNA: TGTGCCACCAGTGACCCCAATTGGGACGAGCAGTACTTC. This translates into CATSDPNWDEQYF.

This clonotype was seen a few times. J is TRBJ1-2 and V is TRBV6-2 or TRBV6-3, with 9 bases lining up with TRBD1. The CDR3 is made up of 16 amino acids. Looked up from germline, CDR1 is MNHEY and CDR2 is SVGEGT. V gave up 6 bases and J gave up 4 bases; unmatched junction bases: 12. As DNA, the CDR3 is TGTGCCAGCAGCTCTGGTCGGACAGGGGCCATCTATGGCTACACCTTC. Protein product: CASSSGRTGAIYGYTF.

V and J are TRBV7-9 and TRBJ1-6; D remains ambiguous. With 4 bases removed from V and 8 bases from J, the gap between germline ends came to 9 bases. Germline CDR1 reads SEHNR; CDR2 reads FQNEAQ (reference sequence). This CDR3 is 13 amino acids long. In DNA, the CDR3 is TGTGCCAGCAGCTACGGCCTTCATTCACCCCTCCACTTT. It specifies CASSYGLHSPLHF.

Regarding this clonotype: This may be a read error: a much more frequent sequence differs by one nucleotide. No conserved phenylalanine or tryptophan is present at the end of the CDR3, so a read error is the likely explanation. The chain recombines TRBV29-1 with TRBJ1-2; D is unclear. From germline, CDR1 is SQVTM and CDR2 ANQGSEA. V gave up 4 bases and J gave up 8 bases, with 11 bases separating them. This CDR3 contains 11 residues. The CDR3 protein is CSVGAVGGYTI. CDR3 coding DNA: TGCAGCGTTGGGGCGGTCGGCGGCTACACCATC.

This clonotype has at least ten counts. This CDR3 is CSVEEATRSYNEQFF. In DNA form, the CDR3 reads TGCAGCGTTGAAGAGGCCACCCGCTCCTACAATGAGCAGTTCTTC. The chain uses TRBV29-1 and TRBJ2-1; unclear D gene. V dropped 0 bases and J dropped 0 bases, with 9 bases sitting between them. The CDR3 contains 15 residues. Germline V CDR1 and CDR2: SQVTM, ANQGSEA.

V is TRBV11-2 and J is TRBJ2-1; the D is unclear. V gave up 5 bases and J gave up 1 base, with 12 bases separating them. The germline gives CDR1 SGHAT, CDR2 FQNNGV. The CDR3 loop spans 15 amino acids. CDR3 loop: CASSPPLGSYNEQFF. DNA for the CDR3: TGTGCCAGCAGCCCCCCTCTCGGGTCCTACAATGAGCAGTTCTTC.

V is TRBV14 and J is TRBJ2-2; TRBD1 matches 7 bases. The V gene's germline CDR1 is SGHDN and CDR2 FVKESK. The CDR3 covers 15 residues. V was pared by 4 bases and J by 9 bases, with 11 bases of the junction left unmatched. CDR3 loop: CASSPITGAPRELFF. The CDR3 region has the DNA TGTGCCAGCAGCCCCATAACAGGGGCGCCGCGGGAGCTGTTTTTT. Filled out from reference TRBV14 and TRBJ2-2, the complete variable domain reads EAGVTQFPSHSVIEKGQTVTLRCDPISGHDNLYWYRRVMGKEIKFLLHFVKESKQDESGMPNNRFLAERTGGTYSTLKVQPAELEDSGVYFCASSPITGAPRELFFGEGSRLTVL.

This clonotype showed up many times. The CDR3 DNA sequence: TGCGCCAGCAGCCCACGTCAGTCCAAGTCCTACGAGCAGTACTTC. Protein product: CASSPRQSKSYEQYF. The J gene is TRBJ2-7, the V gene TRBV5-1; D gene unclear. V lost 4 bases and J 1 base, leaving 15 bases between the germline ends. CDR3 length: 15 residues. Germline CDR1 reads SGHRS; CDR2 reads YFSETQ.

In this sample, this clonotype turned up a few times. The chain uses TRBV7-9 and TRBJ2-7; D is uncertain. The CDR3 sequence is 16 residues long. Per germline, CDR1 SEHNR and CDR2 FQNEAQ (reference sequence). V was shortened by 2 bases and J by 4 bases, with 18 bases between the two germline ends. In DNA form, the CDR3 reads TGTGCCAGCAGCTTATCTTCGTCCCTCCCAGTATACGAGCAGTACTTC. As protein: CASSLSSSLPVYEQYF. Looking up the rest from reference TRBV7-9 and TRBJ2-7 gives the full variable domain: DTGVSQNPRHKITKRGQNVTFRCDPISEHNRLYWYRQTLGQGPEFLTYFQNEAQLEKSRLLSDRFSAERPKGSFSTLEIQRTEQGDSAMYLCASSLSSSLPVYEQYFGPGTRLTVT.

A word on this clonotype: A much larger clonotype is one base distant, so this may be a read error. The chain couples TRBV19 to TRBJ2-1; 14 positions match TRBD2. The junction had 6 bases not matched to a gene; V was cut back by 4 bases and J by 7 bases. Germline V gives CDR1 LNHDA, CDR2 SQIVND (reference sequence). The length of the CDR3 is 16 residues. For the CDR3, the DNA is TGTGCCAGTAGTAGGAGACTAGCGGGAGGGCATAATGAGCAGTTCTTC. Translated: CASSRRLAGGHNEQFF.

This clonotype was seen ten or more times. J is TRBJ1-5 and V is TRBV11-2; no definite D call. This CDR3 region has 16 residues. Germline V gene sequence: CDR1 SGHAT, CDR2 FQNNGV. Trimming pared 0 bases from V and 0 bases from J, leaving 9 bases between. The CDR3 DNA sequence: TGTGCCAGCAGCTTAGATTCCGGTTATAGCAATCAGCCCCAGCATTTT. Residues: CASSLDSGYSNQPQHF.